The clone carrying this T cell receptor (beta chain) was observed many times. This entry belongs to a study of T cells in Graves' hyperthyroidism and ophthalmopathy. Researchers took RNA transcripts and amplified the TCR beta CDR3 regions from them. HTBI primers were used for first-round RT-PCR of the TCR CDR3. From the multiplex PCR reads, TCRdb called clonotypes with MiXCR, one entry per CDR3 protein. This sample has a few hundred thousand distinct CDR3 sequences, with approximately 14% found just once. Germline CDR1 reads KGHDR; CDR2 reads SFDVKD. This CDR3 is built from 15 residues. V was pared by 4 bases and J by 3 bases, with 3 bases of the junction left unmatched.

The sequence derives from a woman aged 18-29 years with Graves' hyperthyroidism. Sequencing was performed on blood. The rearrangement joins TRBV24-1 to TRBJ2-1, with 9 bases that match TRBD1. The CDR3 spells CATSDPGQGYNEQFF. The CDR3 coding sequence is TGTGCCACCAGTGACCCGGGACAGGGCTACAATGAGCAGTTCTTC.